Presented here are 10 T cell receptor beta chains from one specimen sequenced in a study of radiation and T cells in renal cell carcinoma (dated by TCRdb to between 2020 and 2021). The time point label for this specimen denotes: tumor resected at nephrectomy. The treatment or condition label of this sample denotes: treatment-naive control, cytoreductive nephrectomy. Libraries were prepared through the immunoSEQ multiplex PCR assay. Held by TCRdb, this immuneACCESS table contains in-frame sequences only and omits some clones. Under half of the omission traces to an unresolved V gene where checked; the cause of the rest is unknown. This sample holds approximately 13,000 clones; 57% were observed only once. 10% to 15% of the sample is in the top ten clones. Sequencing was performed on tumor tissue, taken from a patient whose treatment was nephrectomy without radiotherapy. The receptors originated from a man aged 50-60 years with renal cell carcinoma.

This chain links TRBV5-6 with TRBJ2-4; 7 bases align to TRBD1. From germline, CDR1 is SGHDT and CDR2 YYEEEE. V was clipped by 3 bases and J by 0 bases; unmatched bases: 9. The CDR3 has 17 residues. The CDR3 DNA sequence: TGTGCCAGCAGCTCTCTAGACAGGGCTCTAGCCAAAAACATTCAGTACTTC. As protein: CASSSLDRALAKNIQYF.

The chain uses TRBV27 and TRBJ2-7, with a possible D match to TRBD1 (6 bases). There are 13 residues in the CDR3. Germline V gene sequence: CDR1 MNHEY, CDR2 SMNVEV (reference sequence). Trimming removed 2 bases from V and 2 bases from J, with 7 bases in between. Written as DNA, the CDR3 is TGTGCCAGCAGTTTAGACAGGACCTACGAGCAGTACTTC. It yields the protein CASSLDRTYEQYF.

The chain combines TRBV29-1 with TRBJ2-2; D is perhaps TRBD1 (5 bases). The V gene's germline CDR1 is SQVTM and CDR2 ANQGSEA. V lost 3 bases and J 7 bases, leaving 6 bases between the germline ends. The CDR3 totals 11 residues. CDR3 nucleotide sequence: TGCAGCGTTGAGCAGGGCGGGGAGCTGTTTTTT. This codes for CSVEQGGELFF.

The chain uses TRBV27 and TRBJ2-7; 7 positions match TRBD2. The germline CDR1 and CDR2 sequences are MNHEY and SMNVEV (reference sequence). V dropped 5 bases and J dropped 4; count of bases not matched to a gene: 5. The CDR3 is made up of 13 amino acids. CDR3 sequence (DNA): TGTGCCAGCAGTCTGGAGCGGGGTTACGAGCAGTACTTC. It is translated as CASSLERGYEQYF.

This chain joins TRBV5-1 and TRBJ2-6; unclear D gene. Trimming removed 2 bases at V and 0 bases at J, with 6 bases between. In germline, CDR1 is SGHRS, CDR2 YFSETQ. CDR3 length: 15 amino acids. The CDR3: CASSFSSSGANVLTF. In DNA, the CDR3 is TGCGCCAGCAGCTTTTCCAGCTCTGGGGCCAACGTCCTGACTTTC.

The chain joins TRBV11-2 to TRBJ2-3, with a weak D call TRBD1 (6 bases). Trimming shortened V by 3 bases and J by 4 bases, and 17 bases separated the two germline ends. Germline CDR1 is SGHAT and CDR2 is FQNNGV. This CDR3 spans 16 amino acids. CDR3 residues: CASSFGQPLNPDTQYF. The CDR3 DNA reads TGTGCCAGCAGCTTCGGACAGCCATTAAACCCAGATACGCAGTATTTT.

The chain couples TRBV7-9 to TRBJ2-1, with D possibly TRBD1 on 6 matching bases. CDR1 is SEHNR, CDR2 FQNEAQ, per germline (reference sequence). The CDR3 sequence is 12 residues long. Trimming took off 3 bases at V and 7 bases at J, with 7 bases between the two ends. This CDR3 is CASSLTGNEQFF. The CDR3 coding sequence is TGTGCCAGCAGCTTGACAGGAAATGAGCAGTTCTTC.

The chain carries TRBV5-8 and TRBJ1-6; D remains ambiguous. V was pared by 1 base and J by 0 bases, with 11 bases between. In germline, CDR1 is SGHTS, CDR2 YDEGEE. This CDR3 spans 17 amino acids. The DNA of the CDR3 is TGTGCCAGCAGCTTGATGCCGCGAGCCTCCTATAATTCACCCCTCCACTTT. It specifies CASSLMPRASYNSPLHF.

This clone is judged medium-sized. The chain joins TRBV27 to TRBJ2-7; no definite D call. CDR1 is MNHEY, CDR2 SMNVEV, per germline (reference sequence). Trimming took 8 bases from V and 3 from J, leaving 17 bases between them. This CDR3 contains 14 residues. CDR3 in DNA: TGTGCCAGCGCTCCACCGGCAATAAACTACGAGCAGTACTTC. Translation: CASAPPAINYEQYF.

The chain combines TRBV11-2 with TRBJ2-7; 8 nucleotides line up with TRBD2. Germline CDR1 SGHAT, CDR2 FQNNGV. With 1 base clipped from V and 6 bases from J, the junction kept 8 bases outside the gene matches. The CDR3 is 15 amino acids. Here the CDR3 DNA reads TGTGCCAGCAGCTTAGGCCTGACTAGCGTCGGCGAGCAGTACTTC. Translated: CASSLGLTSVGEQYF.